This T cell receptor (beta chain) was documented in a study of T-cell reconstitution after alpha-beta-depleted transplantation in children. Study observations and caveats: Counts and diversity of T cells one year after transplant came mostly from newly produced T cells.

The sample holds many counts of this clonotype. What it recognizes is unknown. Unique molecular identifiers were built into the TCRbeta library. TCRdb itself ran the PCR reads through MiXCR, one entry per CDR3 protein. The repertoire consists of about 200,000 distinct CDR3 sequences, with about 7% occurring once and the leading ten covering approximately 5.7%. Per germline, CDR1 SGHDN and CDR2 FVKESK. The CDR3 extends over 18 amino acids. The V and J ends lost 4 bases and 0 bases respectively, with 19 bases between them. The gene calls are TRBV14 and TRBJ2-1; the D gene could be TRBD1 or TRBD2 (5 bases each). This receptor was identified in a boy between 2 and 15 years old with acute lymphoblastic leukemia, due to receive a stem cell transplant. The sequencing used PBMCs, collected before TCRalphabeta/CD19-depleted stem cell transplant. The CDR3 bases are TGTGCCAGCAGCCCAAGCGCAGGGACGGCCTCCTCCTACAATGAGCAGTTCTTC. It codes for CASSPSAGTASSYNEQFF.